This is a list of T cell receptor beta chains from one sample in a study of blood T cell repertoires in COVID-19. The assay was immunoSEQ multiplex PCR, and TCRdb's table has in-frame clones only and misses some. In the table there are about 220,000 clones, 88% of which are singletons. The sequencing sample was made of PBMCs or T cells enriched from blood (not recorded which). The receptors derive from a woman in her forties or fifties with acute COVID-19. Both conserved end residues are part of each CDR3. Each record gives: V gene, clone size, J gene, D gene, CDR3 DNA, CDR3 protein. A D gene is named only where the DNA matches it firmly. Some rows have no size entry. The others give once, few or many, or a class for an expanded clone.

TRBV4-1,once,TRBJ2-3,TRBD1,TGCGCCAGCAGCACCGACAGGGGAGTATCAGATACGCAGTATTTT,CASSTDRGVSDTQYF
TRBV28,.,TRBJ2-7,TRBD2,TGTGCCAGCAGCCCCGGGACTAGCGCCCACTACGAGCAGTACTTC,CASSPGTSAHYEQYF
TRBV13,.,TRBJ2-7,.,TGTGCCAGCAGCTTATTTGCTAGCTCCTACGAGCAGTACTTC,CASSLFASSYEQYF
TRBV18,.,TRBJ1-5,TRBD1,TGTGCCAGCTCAGCGGACAGGCGGCGCAATCAGCCCCAGCATTTT,CASSADRRRNQPQHF
TRBV9,.,TRBJ1-2,.,TGTGCCAGCAGCGTTCCCAGGGCTGGCTACACCTTC,CASSVPRAGYTF
TRBV28,.,TRBJ1-2,TRBD1,TGTGCCAGCAGGATTGACAGGGTAGAATTTGGCTACACCTTC,CASRIDRVEFGYTF
TRBV30,.,TRBJ2-5,.,TGTGCCTGGTATCGACAGCAAGAGACCCAGTACTTC,CAWYRQQETQYF
TRBV2,.,TRBJ2-5,.,TGTGCCAGCAGTACCCAAACTAGCCCTAGGGCTGAGACCCAGTACTTC,CASSTQTSPRAETQYF
TRBV18,few,TRBJ2-4,.,TGTGCCAGCTCACCAGAGGGCAGCAAAAACATTCAGTACTTC,CASSPEGSKNIQYF
TRBV5-1,.,TRBJ2-2,.,TGCGCCAGCTCCTTAGATACCGGGGAGCTGTTTTTT,CASSLDTGELFF
TRBV6-2/TRBV6-3,.,TRBJ2-4,TRBD1,TGTGCCAGCAGGTACGGGACAGCACTAGCCAAAAACATTCAGTACTTC,CASRYGTALAKNIQYF
TRBV24-1,few,TRBJ1-5,TRBD1,TGTGCCACCAGTGACCCCCGCAGGGGGCCTAGCAATCAGCCCCAGCATTTT,CATSDPRRGPSNQPQHF
TRBV27,.,TRBJ2-2,.,TGTGCCAGCAGTTTTGCGACAGCGAACACCGGGGAGCTGTTTTTT,CASSFATANTGELFF
TRBV5-3,.,TRBJ2-1,.,TGTGCCAGAAGCCTTGTGAGCGGAGCTGTCTACAATGAGCAGTTCTTC,CARSLVSGAVYNEQFF
TRBV7-2,.,TRBJ1-1,TRBD1,TGTGCCAGCAGCTTACGACAGGGAGGCACTGAAGCTTTCTTT,CASSLRQGGTEAFF
TRBV6-5,.,TRBJ1-6,TRBD1,TGTGCCAGTCGAACCGGGACAGGGGGATCCCTCCACTTT,CASRTGTGGSLHF
TRBV9,.,TRBJ1-4,TRBD1,TGTGCCAGCAGCGCCTGGGACAGGGGGCTCACTAATGAAAAACTGTTTTTT,CASSAWDRGLTNEKLFF
TRBV19,.,TRBJ2-5,TRBD2,TGTGCCAGTAGGCAGGCTAGCGGCTACCAAGAGACCCAGTACTTC,CASRQASGYQETQYF